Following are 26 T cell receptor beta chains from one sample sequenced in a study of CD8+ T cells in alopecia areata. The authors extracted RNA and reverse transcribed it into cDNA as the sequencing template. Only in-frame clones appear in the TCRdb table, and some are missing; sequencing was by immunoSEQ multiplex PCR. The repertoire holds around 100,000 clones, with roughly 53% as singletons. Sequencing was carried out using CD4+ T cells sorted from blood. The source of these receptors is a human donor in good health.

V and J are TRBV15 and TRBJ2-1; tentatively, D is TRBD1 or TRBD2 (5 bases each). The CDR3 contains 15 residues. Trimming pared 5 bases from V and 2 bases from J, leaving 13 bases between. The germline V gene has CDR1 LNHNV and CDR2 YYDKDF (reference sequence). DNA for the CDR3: TGTGCCACCAGCGACGGGACGGAGCCCTACAATGAGCAGTTCTTC. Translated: CATSDGTEPYNEQFF.

The CDR3, as DNA: TGTGCCAGCACCCGAACGGGTGAAAAACTGTTTTTT. As protein: CASTRTGEKLFF. The J gene is TRBJ1-4, the V gene TRBV6-5; D remains unclear. The germline V gene has CDR1 MNHEY and CDR2 SVGAGI. CDR3 size: 12 residues. The V gene lost 7 bases and the J gene lost 7 bases, with 10 bases spanning the gap.

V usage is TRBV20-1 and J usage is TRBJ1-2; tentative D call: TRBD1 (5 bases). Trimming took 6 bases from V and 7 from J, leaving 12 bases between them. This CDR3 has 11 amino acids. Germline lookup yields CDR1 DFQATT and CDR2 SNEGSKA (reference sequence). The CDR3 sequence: CSAQEQVGYTF. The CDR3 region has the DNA TGCAGTGCCCAGGAACAGGTTGGCTACACCTTC.

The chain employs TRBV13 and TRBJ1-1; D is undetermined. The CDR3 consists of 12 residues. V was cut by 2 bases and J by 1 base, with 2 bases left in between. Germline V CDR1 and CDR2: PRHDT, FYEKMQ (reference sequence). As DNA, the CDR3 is TGTGCCAGCAGCTTAACGAACACTGAAGCTTTCTTT. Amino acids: CASSLTNTEAFF.

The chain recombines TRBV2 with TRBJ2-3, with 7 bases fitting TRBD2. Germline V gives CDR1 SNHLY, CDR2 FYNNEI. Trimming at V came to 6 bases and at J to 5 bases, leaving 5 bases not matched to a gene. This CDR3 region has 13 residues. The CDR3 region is CASRSGVQDTQYF. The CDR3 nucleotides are TGTGCCAGCAGGAGCGGGGTCCAAGATACGCAGTATTTT.

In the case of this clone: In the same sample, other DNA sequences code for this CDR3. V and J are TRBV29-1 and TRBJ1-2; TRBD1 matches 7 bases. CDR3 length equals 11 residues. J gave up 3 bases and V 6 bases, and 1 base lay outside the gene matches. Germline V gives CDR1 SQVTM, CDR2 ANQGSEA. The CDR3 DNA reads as TGCAGCGTAGGACAGGACTATGGCTACACCTTC. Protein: CSVGQDYGYTF. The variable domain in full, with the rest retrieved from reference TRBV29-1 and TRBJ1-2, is SAVISQKPSRDICQRGTSLTIQCQVDSQVTMMFWYRQQPGQSLTLIATANQGSEATYESGFVIDKFPISRPNLTFSTLTVSNMSPEDSSIYLCSVGQDYGYTFGSGTRLTVV.

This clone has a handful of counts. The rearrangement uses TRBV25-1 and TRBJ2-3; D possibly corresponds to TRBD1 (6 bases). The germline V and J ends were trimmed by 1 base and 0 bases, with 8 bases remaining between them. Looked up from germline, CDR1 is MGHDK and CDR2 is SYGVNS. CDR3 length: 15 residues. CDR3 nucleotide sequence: TGTGCCAGCAGTGAATCCCAGGGGAGCACAGATACGCAGTATTTT. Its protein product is CASSESQGSTDTQYF.

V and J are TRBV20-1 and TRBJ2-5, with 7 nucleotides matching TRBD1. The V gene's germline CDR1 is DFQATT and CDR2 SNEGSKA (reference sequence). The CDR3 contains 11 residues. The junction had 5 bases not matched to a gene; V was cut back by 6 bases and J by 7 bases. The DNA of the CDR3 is TGCAGTGCCAGGGACAGCCGGACCCAGTACTTC. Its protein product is CSARDSRTQYF.

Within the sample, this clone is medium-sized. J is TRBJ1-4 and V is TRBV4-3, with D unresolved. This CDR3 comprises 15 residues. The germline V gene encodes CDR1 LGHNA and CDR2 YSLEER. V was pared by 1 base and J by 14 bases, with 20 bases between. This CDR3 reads CASSQAGSARKGLFF. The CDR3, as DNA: TGCGCCAGCAGCCAAGCTGGGTCCGCACGAAAAGGGCTGTTTTTT.

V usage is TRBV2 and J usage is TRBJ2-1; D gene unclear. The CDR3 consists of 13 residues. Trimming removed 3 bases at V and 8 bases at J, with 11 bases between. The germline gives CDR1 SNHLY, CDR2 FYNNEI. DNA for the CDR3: TGTGCCAGCAGTGACGGCGGTCGGCATGAGCAGTTCTTC. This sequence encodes CASSDGGRHEQFF.

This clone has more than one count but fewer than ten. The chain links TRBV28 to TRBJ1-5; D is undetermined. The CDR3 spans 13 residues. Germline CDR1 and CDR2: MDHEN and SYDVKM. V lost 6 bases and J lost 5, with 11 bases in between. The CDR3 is CASSRGSHQPQHF. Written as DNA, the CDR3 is TGTGCCAGCAGCCGAGGGAGTCATCAGCCCCAGCATTTT.

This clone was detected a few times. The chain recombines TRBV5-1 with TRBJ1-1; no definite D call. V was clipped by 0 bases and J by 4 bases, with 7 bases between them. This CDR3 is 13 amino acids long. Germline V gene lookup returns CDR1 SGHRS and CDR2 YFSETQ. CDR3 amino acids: CASSLGTGTEAFF. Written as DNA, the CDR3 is TGCGCCAGCAGCTTGGGAACGGGCACTGAAGCTTTCTTT. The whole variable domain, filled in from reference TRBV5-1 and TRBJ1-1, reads KAGVTQTPRYLIKTRGQQVTLSCSPISGHRSVSWYQQTPGQGLQFLFEYFSETQRNKGNFPGRFSGRQFSNSRSEMNVSTLELGDSALYLCASSLGTGTEAFFGQGTRLTVV.

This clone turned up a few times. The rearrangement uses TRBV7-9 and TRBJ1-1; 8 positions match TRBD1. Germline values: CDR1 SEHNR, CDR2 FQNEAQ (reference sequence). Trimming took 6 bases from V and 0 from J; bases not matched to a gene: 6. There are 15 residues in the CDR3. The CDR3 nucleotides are TGTGCCAGCAGAAAACAGGGGGGCATGAACACTGAAGCTTTCTTT. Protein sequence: CASRKQGGMNTEAFF.

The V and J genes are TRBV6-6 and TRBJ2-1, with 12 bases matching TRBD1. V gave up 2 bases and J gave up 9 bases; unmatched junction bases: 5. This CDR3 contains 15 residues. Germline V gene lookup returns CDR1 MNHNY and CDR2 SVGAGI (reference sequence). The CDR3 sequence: CASSYMGQGASEQFF. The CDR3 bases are TGTGCCAGCAGTTACATGGGACAGGGGGCCAGTGAGCAGTTCTTC.

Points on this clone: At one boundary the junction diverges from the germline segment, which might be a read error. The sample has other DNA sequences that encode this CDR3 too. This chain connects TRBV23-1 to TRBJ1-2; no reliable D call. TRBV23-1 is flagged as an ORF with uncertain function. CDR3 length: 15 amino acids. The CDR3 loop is CASSQDEDTNYGYTF. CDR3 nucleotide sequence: TGTGCCAGCAGCCAAGATGAGGATACGAACTATGGCTACACCTTC.

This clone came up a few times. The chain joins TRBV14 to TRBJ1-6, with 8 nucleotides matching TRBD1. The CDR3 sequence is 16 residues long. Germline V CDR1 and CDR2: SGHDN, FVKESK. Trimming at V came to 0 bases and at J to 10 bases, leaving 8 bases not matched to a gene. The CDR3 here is CASSQDWTGSRSPLHF. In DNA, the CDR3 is TGTGCCAGCAGCCAAGACTGGACAGGGAGTAGATCACCCCTCCACTTT.

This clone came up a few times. The CDR3 here is CASSFGQGASRWNIQYF. For the CDR3, the DNA is TGTGCCAGCAGCTTCGGACAGGGGGCAAGCCGGTGGAACATTCAGTACTTC. The chain joins TRBV7-2 to TRBJ2-4, with 11 bases lining up with TRBD1. The CDR3 has 17 residues. With V trimmed by 3 bases and J by 7 bases, 11 bases remained unmatched. CDR1 is SGHTA and CDR2 is FQGNSA in the germline V gene.

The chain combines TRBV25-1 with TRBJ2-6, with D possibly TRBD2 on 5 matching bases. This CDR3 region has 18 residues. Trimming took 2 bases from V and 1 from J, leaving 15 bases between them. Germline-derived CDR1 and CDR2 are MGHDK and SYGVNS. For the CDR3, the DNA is TGTGCCAGCAGTGAAAGAGGGTCGGTGGGGTCTGGGGCCAACGTCCTGACTTTC. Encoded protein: CASSERGSVGSGANVLTF.

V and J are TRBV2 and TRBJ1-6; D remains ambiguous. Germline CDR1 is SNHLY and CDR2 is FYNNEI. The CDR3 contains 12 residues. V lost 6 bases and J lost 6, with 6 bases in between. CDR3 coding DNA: TGTGCCAGCAGGGCACCTAATTCACCCCTCCACTTT. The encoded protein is CASRAPNSPLHF.

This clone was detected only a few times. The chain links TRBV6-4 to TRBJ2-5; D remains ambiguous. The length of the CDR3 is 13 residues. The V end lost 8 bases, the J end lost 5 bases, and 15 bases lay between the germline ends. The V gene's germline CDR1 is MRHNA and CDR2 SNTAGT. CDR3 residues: CASARGHGETQYF. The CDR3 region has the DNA TGTGCCAGCGCGAGAGGCCACGGGGAGACCCAGTACTTC.

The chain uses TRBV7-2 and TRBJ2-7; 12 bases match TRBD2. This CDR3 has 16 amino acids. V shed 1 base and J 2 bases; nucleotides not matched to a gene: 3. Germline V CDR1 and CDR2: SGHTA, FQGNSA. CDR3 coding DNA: TGTGCCAGCAGCTTAGGGGCTAGCGGGGGGGCCTACGAGCAGTACTTC. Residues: CASSLGASGGAYEQYF.

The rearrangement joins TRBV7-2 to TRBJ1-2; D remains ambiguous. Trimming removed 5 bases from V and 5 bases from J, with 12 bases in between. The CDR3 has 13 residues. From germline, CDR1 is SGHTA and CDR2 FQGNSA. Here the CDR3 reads CASSRFTDYGYTF. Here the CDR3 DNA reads TGTGCCAGCAGCCGATTTACGGATTATGGCTACACCTTC.

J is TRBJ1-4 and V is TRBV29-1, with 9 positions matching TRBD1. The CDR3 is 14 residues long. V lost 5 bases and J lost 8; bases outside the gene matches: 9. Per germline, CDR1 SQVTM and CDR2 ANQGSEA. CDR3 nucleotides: TGCAGCGTTAATACAGGGGGCGAGGGCGAAAAACTGTTTTTT. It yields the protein CSVNTGGEGEKLFF. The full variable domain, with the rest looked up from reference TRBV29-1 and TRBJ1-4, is SAVISQKPSRDICQRGTSLTIQCQVDSQVTMMFWYRQQPGQSLTLIATANQGSEATYESGFVIDKFPISRPNLTFSTLTVSNMSPEDSSIYLCSVNTGGEGEKLFFGSGTQLSVL.

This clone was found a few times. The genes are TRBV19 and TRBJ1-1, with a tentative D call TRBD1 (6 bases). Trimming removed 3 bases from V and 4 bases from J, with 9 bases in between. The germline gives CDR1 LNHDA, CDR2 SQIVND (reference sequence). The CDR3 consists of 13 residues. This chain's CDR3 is CASSMSGATEAFF. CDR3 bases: TGTGCCAGTAGTATGTCAGGGGCCACTGAAGCTTTCTTT.

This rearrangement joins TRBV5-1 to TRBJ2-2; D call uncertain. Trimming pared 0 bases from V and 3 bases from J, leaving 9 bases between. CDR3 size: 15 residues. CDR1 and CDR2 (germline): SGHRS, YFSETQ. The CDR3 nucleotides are TGCGCCAGCAGCTTGGAAACGACTTACACCGGGGAGCTGTTTTTT. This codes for CASSLETTYTGELFF.

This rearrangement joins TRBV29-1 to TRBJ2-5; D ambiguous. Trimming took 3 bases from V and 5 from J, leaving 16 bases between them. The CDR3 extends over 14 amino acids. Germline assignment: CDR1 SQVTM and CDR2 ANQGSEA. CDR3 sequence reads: CSVDLGPVSETQYF. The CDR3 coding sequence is TGCAGCGTTGATCTAGGACCTGTCAGCGAGACCCAGTACTTC.